The 24 T cell receptor beta chains below were found in one sample sequenced in a study of chemoradiotherapy in HPV16-positive cancers. The assay was immunoSEQ multiplex PCR, and TCRdb's table has in-frame clones only and misses some. The sample consists of some 1,300 clones, around 83% of them appearing once. The sequencing used tumor tissue, collected from a patient who underwent chemoradiotherapy. The receptor source for this set is a human donor with HPV-associated anogenital cancer.

This clone has a handful of counts. The rearrangement links TRBV6-5 to TRBJ2-5; 7 bases match TRBD1. The CDR3 is 12 amino acids. V lost 6 bases to trimming and J lost 7 bases; unmatched junction nucleotides: 5. The germline V gene encodes CDR1 MNHEY and CDR2 SVGAGI. In DNA form, the CDR3 reads TGTGCCAGCAGACAGGGGCACGGGACCCAGTACTTC. This codes for CASRQGHGTQYF.

The chain recombines TRBV10-2 with TRBJ2-5; D call uncertain. V lost 4 bases to trimming and J lost 0 bases, with 12 bases between them. This CDR3 comprises 15 residues. The V gene's germline CDR1 is WSHSY and CDR2 SAAADI. CDR3 in DNA: TGCGCCAGCAGTGGGTTTGACACGTACCAAGAGACCCAGTACTTC. Protein: CASSGFDTYQETQYF.

The V gene is TRBV10-1, the J gene TRBJ2-2; 8 bases fit TRBD1. CDR3 size: 13 residues. The trim removed 6 bases at V and 6 bases at J, leaving 3 bases unmatched. Germline V gives CDR1 WNHNN, CDR2 SYGVQD (reference sequence). The CDR3 protein is CASRGTGAGELFF. The CDR3 bases are TGCGCCAGCAGGGGGACAGGCGCCGGGGAGCTGTTTTTT.

The chain is built from TRBV6-1 and TRBJ2-4; maybe TRBD1 (5 bases). CDR3 size: 14 residues. In germline, CDR1 is MNHNS, CDR2 SASEGT. The ends were cut back, 7 bases at V and 6 bases at J, with 16 bases in the middle. The CDR3 DNA is TGTGCCAGCACTCAGGGCCAAGACCTAAACATTCAGTACTTC. Its protein is CASTQGQDLNIQYF.

V usage is TRBV5-1 and J usage is TRBJ2-3; 15 bases are shared with TRBD2. The ends lost 4 bases at V and 6 bases at J; junction bases unmatched: 3. This CDR3 is built from 15 residues. Germline lookup yields CDR1 SGHRS and CDR2 YFSETQ. CDR3 region: CASSKGLAGGDTQYF. The CDR3 DNA sequence: TGCGCCAGCAGCAAAGGACTAGCGGGGGGGGATACGCAGTATTTT.

This clone came up once. The chain has TRBV27 and TRBJ2-3, with D possibly called TRBD1 or TRBD2 (5 bases each). Trimming removed 3 bases at V and 0 bases at J, with 13 bases between. CDR3 size: 16 residues. In germline, CDR1 is MNHEY, CDR2 SMNVEV (reference sequence). The CDR3: CASSFTGTVSTDTQYF. The CDR3 DNA follows: TGTGCCAGCAGTTTCACCGGGACGGTTAGCACAGATACGCAGTATTTT.

This clone was seen once. The chain employs TRBV5-5 and TRBJ2-3; tentatively, D is TRBD2 (5 bases). This CDR3 is built from 14 residues. The V end lost 6 bases, the J end lost 1 base, and 12 bases lay between the germline ends. Germline V lookup: CDR1 SGHKS, CDR2 YYEKEE (reference sequence). CDR3 region: CASTPLGGTDTQYF. In DNA form, the CDR3 reads TGTGCCAGCACCCCGCTCGGGGGCACAGATACGCAGTATTTT.

This clone occurred once. V gene TRBV30 combines with J gene TRBJ2-2; perhaps TRBD2 as D (7 bases). There are 15 residues in the CDR3. Trimming removed 2 bases from V and 2 bases from J, with 12 bases in between. The germline gives CDR1 GTSNPN, CDR2 SVGIG (reference sequence). The CDR3 DNA follows: TGTGCCTGGAGTTACGGGGGGCGCAACACCGGGGAGCTGTTTTTT. Protein product: CAWSYGGRNTGELFF.

The chain recombines TRBV11-2 with TRBJ1-1; unclear D gene. Germline assignment: CDR1 SGHAT and CDR2 FQNNGV. V was clipped by 0 bases and J by 4 bases, with 3 bases between them. CDR3 length: 12 residues. The CDR3 sequence is CASSLDGTEAFF. The CDR3 DNA follows: TGTGCCAGCAGCTTAGATGGCACTGAAGCTTTCTTT.

This clone was detected only a few times. V and J are TRBV7-7 and TRBJ1-5; TRBD1 aligns across 8 bases. The CDR3 covers 19 residues. Germline CDR1 is SSHAT and CDR2 is FNYEAQ (reference sequence). Trimming cost V 4 bases and J 2 bases; bases outside gene matches: 16. The CDR3 bases are TGTGCCAGCAGCTACGGACAGGGCAGTCCCCCTTGTCGCAATCAGCCCCAGCATTTT. Its protein product is CASSYGQGSPPCRNQPQHF.

The genes are TRBV30 and TRBJ1-3; TRBD1 matches 8 bases. The CDR3 length is 12 residues. The V gene end was trimmed by 8 bases and the J gene end by 1 base; junction bases not matched to a gene: 1. Per the germline V gene, CDR1 is GTSNPN and CDR2 is SVGIG (reference sequence). The DNA of the CDR3 is TGTGCCCACAGGGGGTCTGGAAACACCATATATTTT. Amino acids: CAHRGSGNTIYF. The full variable domain, rest sourced from reference TRBV30 and TRBJ1-3, is SQTIHQWPATLVQPVGSPLSLECTVEGTSNPNLYWYRQAAGRGLQLLFYSVGIGQISSEVPQNLSASRPQDRQFILSSKKLLLSDSGFYLCAHRGSGNTIYFGEGSWLTVV.

The rearrangement joins TRBV5-4 to TRBJ2-5; D remains unclear. Germline lookup yields CDR1 SGHNT and CDR2 YYREEE (reference sequence). V lost 4 bases and J lost 1, with 11 bases in between. The CDR3 is 14 amino acids. For the CDR3, the DNA is TGTGCCAGCAGCCCCTGGGCGAGCCAAGAGACCCAGTACTTC. Amino acids: CASSPWASQETQYF.

The chain uses TRBV6-5 and TRBJ2-5; 7 nucleotides agree with TRBD1. This CDR3 contains 15 residues. Germline V CDR1 and CDR2: MNHEY, SVGAGI. Trimming cost V 0 bases and J 5 bases; bases outside gene matches: 6. The CDR3 nucleotides read TGTGCCAGCAGTTACTCCGGGACAGTGGGCGAGACCCAGTACTTC. Its protein is CASSYSGTVGETQYF.

The chain carries TRBV5-5 and TRBJ1-1; D gene unclear. Per the germline V gene, CDR1 is SGHKS and CDR2 is YYEKEE (reference sequence). Between the trimmed V and J ends, which lost 1 base and 4 bases, there was a span of 8 bases. This CDR3 contains 13 residues. The CDR3 nucleotides read TGTGCCAGCAGCTTGTCCTACGGCACTGAAGCTTTCTTT. Translated: CASSLSYGTEAFF.

V is TRBV14 and J is TRBJ2-7; 13 bases fit TRBD2. The germline gives CDR1 SGHDN, CDR2 FVKESK. Trimming cost V 1 base and J 4 bases; bases outside gene matches: 4. The CDR3 extends over 16 amino acids. The CDR3 loop is CASSQGLAGGGYEQYF. In nucleotides, the CDR3 is TGTGCCAGCAGCCAAGGACTAGCGGGAGGTGGTTACGAGCAGTACTTC.

The gene calls are TRBV6-6 and TRBJ2-5; weak D call: TRBD1 (5 bases). V was cut by 2 bases and J by 1 base, with 11 bases left in between. Germline CDR1 MNHNY, CDR2 SVGAGI (reference sequence). The CDR3 totals 15 residues. The CDR3 sequence is CASSYRPGRQETQYF. CDR3 DNA sequence: TGTGCCAGCAGTTACCGGCCAGGGCGCCAAGAGACCCAGTACTTC.

The gene calls are TRBV21-1 and TRBJ1-5; TRBD1 is the table's D call, not checked against the DNA. TRBV21-1 is an annotated pseudogene. CDR3 size: 15 residues. In DNA, the CDR3 is TGTGCCAGGGCCTCCGGGACACAAATCTTGGGGCCCCAGCATTTT. This sequence encodes CARASGTQILGPQHF.

This clone was counted only a few times. This chain joins TRBV28 and TRBJ2-4, with D possibly being TRBD1 (5 bases). Germline V gene lookup returns CDR1 MDHEN and CDR2 SYDVKM. The CDR3 covers 14 residues. V lost 2 bases and J 8 bases, leaving 13 bases between the germline ends. CDR3 coding DNA: TGTGCCAGCAGTTTAAGGGGCAGACTGGACATTCAGTACTTC. This sequence encodes CASSLRGRLDIQYF.

In this sample, this clone turned up a few times. The chain is built from TRBV7-2 and TRBJ2-1; TRBD1 matches 7 bases. The trim removed 1 base at V and 2 bases at J, leaving 2 bases unmatched. Germline CDR1 SGHTA, CDR2 FQGNSA. This CDR3 has 15 residues. The CDR3 sequence is CASSLVGTAYNEQFF. Here the CDR3 DNA reads TGTGCCAGCAGCTTAGTAGGGACAGCCTACAATGAGCAGTTCTTC.

In this sample, this clone turned up a few times. The rearrangement uses TRBV4-3 and TRBJ2-5, with TRBD2 matching over 10 bases. The CDR3 runs 17 residues. V lost 1 base, J lost 3 bases, and 8 bases stayed unmatched. The germline gives CDR1 LGHNA, CDR2 YSLEER. The CDR3 is CASSQGDTSGMEETQYF. Written as DNA, the CDR3 is TGCGCCAGCAGCCAAGGAGATACTAGCGGGATGGAAGAGACCCAGTACTTC.

DNA for the CDR3: TGTGCCATCAGACAAGGAACAGACTCTGGAAACACCATATATTTT. Translated, it gives CAIRQGTDSGNTIYF. The chain employs TRBV10-3 and TRBJ1-3; no reliable D call. The CDR3 is made up of 15 amino acids. Germline lookup yields CDR1 ENHRY and CDR2 SYGVKD. V shed 6 bases and J shed 0 bases, with 12 bases lying between them.

This clone was observed a handful of times. V and J are TRBV5-5 and TRBJ2-5; D gene uncertain. The CDR3 is 11 residues long. V was shortened by 4 bases and J by 5 bases, with 6 bases between the two germline ends. The germline V gene has CDR1 SGHKS and CDR2 YYEKEE (reference sequence). The CDR3 region has the DNA TGTGCCAGCAGCATTGACGAGACCCAGTACTTC. Amino acids: CASSIDETQYF.

This chain joins TRBV27 and TRBJ2-7; TRBD1 is a possible D gene (6 bases). The germline V and J ends were trimmed by 3 bases and 6 bases, with 21 bases remaining between them. CDR1 is MNHEY, CDR2 SMNVEV, per germline (reference sequence). There are 16 residues in the CDR3. The CDR3 coding sequence is TGTGCCAGCAGTTTGTCCCTATCTAATAGGGGGACCGAGCAGTACTTC. Protein product: CASSLSLSNRGTEQYF.

In its sample, this clone was seen once. The rearrangement joins TRBV4-2 to TRBJ2-5; TRBD1 might be the D (6 bases). V gave up 1 base and J gave up 2 bases, with 11 bases separating them. CDR1 LGHNA and CDR2 YNFKEQ come from the germline V gene. The CDR3 length is 15 residues. The CDR3 sequence is CASSQVRDMQETQYF. The CDR3 DNA reads TGTGCCAGCAGCCAAGTCCGGGACATGCAAGAGACCCAGTACTTC.